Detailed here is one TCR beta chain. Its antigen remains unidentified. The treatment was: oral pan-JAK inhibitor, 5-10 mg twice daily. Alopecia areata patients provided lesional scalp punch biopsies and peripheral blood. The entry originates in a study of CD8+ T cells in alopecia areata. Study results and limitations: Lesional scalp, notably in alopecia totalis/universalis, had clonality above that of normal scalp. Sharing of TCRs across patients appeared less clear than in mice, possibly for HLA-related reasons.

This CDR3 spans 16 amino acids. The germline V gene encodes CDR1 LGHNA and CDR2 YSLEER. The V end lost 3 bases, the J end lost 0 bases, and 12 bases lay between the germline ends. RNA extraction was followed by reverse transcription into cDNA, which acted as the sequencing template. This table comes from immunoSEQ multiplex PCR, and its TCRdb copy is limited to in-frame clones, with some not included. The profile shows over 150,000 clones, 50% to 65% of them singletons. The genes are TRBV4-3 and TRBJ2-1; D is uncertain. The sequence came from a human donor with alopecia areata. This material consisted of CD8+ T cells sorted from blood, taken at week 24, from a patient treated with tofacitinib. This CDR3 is CASSHGRESSYNEQFF. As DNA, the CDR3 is TGCGCCAGCAGCCACGGAAGGGAAAGCTCCTACAATGAGCAGTTCTTC.